The clone carrying this TCR beta chain was seen more than once but under ten times. No antigen is known for it. This specimen comes from a study of blood T cells in healthy people across ages. Study-level points and caveats: Investigators treated diversity estimates from one million T cells as underestimates.

The use of a sample-barcoded 5' primer and a J-beta primer mix characterized a second PCR of roughly 6 to 11 cycles. TCRdb re-called the 5' RACE reads through MiXCR, storing one row per CDR3 protein. The sample has about 640,000 distinct CDR3 sequences, about 30% seen once. With each sample, at least 5 micrograms of total RNA were extracted. The sequencing sample was made of blood. The sequence derives from a woman older than 75 in good health.

CDR3 nucleotides: TGTGCCAGCATCCGGACTAGGTGGGGGACTCAGTACTTC. It is translated as CASIRTRWGTQYF. The chain recombines TRBV12-3 or TRBV12-4 with TRBJ2-5, with 7 bases lining up with TRBD2. Trimming cost V 7 bases and J 11 bases; bases outside gene matches: 13. This CDR3 has 13 residues.